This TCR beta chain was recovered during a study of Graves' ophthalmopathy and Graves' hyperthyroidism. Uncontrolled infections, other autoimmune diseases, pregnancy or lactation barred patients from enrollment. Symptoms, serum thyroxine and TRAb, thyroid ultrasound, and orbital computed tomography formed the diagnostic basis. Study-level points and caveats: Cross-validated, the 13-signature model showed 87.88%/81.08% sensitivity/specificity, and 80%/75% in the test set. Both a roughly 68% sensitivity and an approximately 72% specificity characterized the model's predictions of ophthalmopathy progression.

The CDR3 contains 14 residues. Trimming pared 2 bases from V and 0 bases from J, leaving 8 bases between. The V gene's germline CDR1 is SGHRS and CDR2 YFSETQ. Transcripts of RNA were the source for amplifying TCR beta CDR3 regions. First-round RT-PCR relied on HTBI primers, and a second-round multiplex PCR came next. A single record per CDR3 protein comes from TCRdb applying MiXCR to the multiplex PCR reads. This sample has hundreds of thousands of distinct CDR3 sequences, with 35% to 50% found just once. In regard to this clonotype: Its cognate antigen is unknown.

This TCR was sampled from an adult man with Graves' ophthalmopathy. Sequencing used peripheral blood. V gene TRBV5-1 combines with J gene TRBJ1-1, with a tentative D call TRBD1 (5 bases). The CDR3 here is CASSLIGVNTEAFF. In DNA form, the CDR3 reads TGCGCCAGCAGCTTAATAGGGGTGAACACTGAAGCTTTCTTT.